The rows below give T cell receptor beta chains drawn from one sample of a study of response to subunit inactivated influenza vaccine. TCRdb reanalysed the RT-PCR reads using MiXCR and keeps one entry per CDR3 protein. The sample holds about 500,000 distinct CDR3 sequences; roughly 7.6% are singletons and the top ten take 13%. The sequenced sample was PBMCs from blood, obtained about 24 months after vaccination. The receptors were sampled from a man between 50 and 70 years old who received an inactivated influenza vaccine. Both conserved end residues are part of each CDR3. D genes are given only for firm matches. Not every row has a clone size; where given, it reads once, few, many or a size class.

V: TRBV12-3/TRBV12-4; D: NA; J: TRBJ2-5; size: many; CDR3: CASSPRAFGETQYF; DNA: TGTGCCAGCAGTCCGCGGGCGTTTGGGGAGACCCAGTACTTC
V: TRBV7-2; D: TRBD2; J: TRBJ2-1; size: NA; CDR3: CASSLLSLAGGREQFF; DNA: TGTGCCAGCAGCTTATTATCACTAGCGGGGGGGCGAGAGCAGTTCTTC
V: TRBV11-1; D: NA; J: TRBJ2-6; size: NA; CDR3: CASSSRFRRHTGANVLTF; DNA: TGTGCCAGCAGCTCCAGGTTCCGGAGGCATACTGGGGCCAACGTCCTGACTTTC
V: TRBV4-2; D: NA; J: TRBJ2-3; size: few; CDR3: CASSLGLQSTDTQYF; DNA: TGTGCCAGCAGCCTGGGGTTACAGAGCACAGATACGCAGTATTTT
V: TRBV10-3; D: NA; J: TRBJ2-5; size: many; CDR3: CAISEGPGQETQYF; DNA: TGTGCCATCAGTGAAGGTCCGGGTCAAGAGACCCAGTACTTC
V: TRBV10-3; D: NA; J: TRBJ1-6; size: NA; CDR3: CAISESRGDSPLHF; DNA: TGTGCCATCAGTGAGTCCAGGGGCGATTCACCCCTCCACTTT
V: TRBV20-1; D: NA; J: TRBJ1-1; size: few; CDR3: CSAEAPEYGSNTEAFF; DNA: TGCAGTGCGGAGGCCCCCGAGTATGGTTCGAACACTGAAGCTTTCTTT
V: TRBV4-1; D: NA; J: TRBJ2-3; size: many; CDR3: CASSQVVRGTDTQYF; DNA: TGCGCCAGCAGCCAAGTCGTTAGGGGCACAGATACGCAGTATTTT
V: TRBV20-1; D: NA; J: TRBJ1-5; size: many; CDR3: CSASQDQNQPQHF; DNA: TGCAGTGCTAGTCAGGACCAAAATCAGCCCCAGCATTTT
V: TRBV20-1; D: TRBD2; J: TRBJ2-3; size: NA; CDR3: CSAPTSGVDTQYF; DNA: TGCAGTGCACCGACTAGCGGGGTGGATACGCAGTATTTT
V: TRBV28; D: NA; J: TRBJ1-2; size: many; CDR3: CASSLSRGNYGYTF; DNA: TGTGCCAGCAGTTTATCGAGAGGGAACTATGGCTACACCTTC
V: TRBV20-1; D: NA; J: TRBJ2-7; size: NA; CDR3: CSARSGRDAYEQYF; DNA: TGCAGTGCTAGGTCCGGCAGGGACGCCTACGAGCAGTACTTC
V: TRBV6-5; D: NA; J: TRBJ2-5; size: few; CDR3: CASSNGGPPRETQYF; DNA: TGTGCCAGCAGTAACGGGGGACCTCCTCGGGAGACCCAGTACTTC
V: TRBV9; D: NA; J: TRBJ1-5; size: few; CDR3: CASGEGQGNNQPQHF; DNA: TGTGCCAGCGGGGAAGGCCAGGGTAACAATCAGCCCCAGCATTTT
V: TRBV4-1; D: TRBD1; J: TRBJ1-6; size: NA; CDR3: CASSQSLQGNSPLHF; DNA: TGCGCCAGCAGCCAATCTTTACAGGGGAATTCACCCCTCCACTTT
V: TRBV7-9; D: NA; J: TRBJ2-3; size: NA; CDR3: CASSMGVSDTQYF; DNA: TGTGCCAGCAGCATGGGAGTATCAGATACGCAGTATTTT
V: TRBV9; D: NA; J: TRBJ1-6; size: NA; CDR3: CASSGMGGPLHF; DNA: TGTGCCAGCAGCGGGATGGGGGGGCCCCTCCACTTT
V: TRBV30; D: TRBD1; J: TRBJ1-1; size: few; CDR3: CAWSGGQGGTEAFF; DNA: TGTGCCTGGAGTGGGGGACAGGGGGGAACTGAAGCTTTCTTT
V: TRBV21-1; D: NA; J: TRBJ1-2; size: many; CDR3: CASSSSVKANYGYTF; DNA: TGTGCCAGCAGCAGCTCAGTAAAAGCTAACTATGGCTACACCTTC
V: TRBV20-1; D: NA; J: TRBJ1-1; size: NA; CDR3: CSASPGPWGRSAEAFF; DNA: TGCAGTGCGTCCCCGGGGCCCTGGGGGCGCTCGGCTGAAGCTTTCTTT
V: TRBV2; D: TRBD1; J: TRBJ2-7; size: NA; CDR3: CASSPVPYNRGEQYF; DNA: TGTGCCAGCAGCCCCGTCCCCTACAACAGGGGCGAGCAGTACTTC
V: TRBV6-1; D: NA; J: TRBJ1-2; size: many; CDR3: CASSEQVGGYTF; DNA: TGTGCCAGCAGTGAGCAGGTTGGAGGCTACACCTTC
V: TRBV7-8; D: NA; J: TRBJ2-7; size: NA; CDR3: CASSLAHDSRGSYEQYF; DNA: TGTGCCAGCAGCCTAGCCCATGACTCCCGGGGGTCCTACGAGCAGTACTTC
V: TRBV15; D: NA; J: TRBJ1-1; size: NA; CDR3: CATSRDEESLTGEAFF; DNA: TGTGCCACCAGCAGAGATGAGGAATCTCTAACGGGTGAAGCTTTCTTT
V: TRBV29-1; D: TRBD1; J: TRBJ2-6; size: few; CDR3: CSVEGGRGQAGANVLTF; DNA: TGCAGCGTGGAGGGGGGCAGGGGGCAAGCTGGGGCCAACGTCCTGACTTTC
V: TRBV5-1; D: NA; J: TRBJ2-5; size: few; CDR3: CASSSTLDQETQYF; DNA: TGCGCCAGCAGCTCCACACTAGATCAAGAGACCCAGTACTTC
V: TRBV4-2; D: TRBD2; J: TRBJ2-2; size: few; CDR3: CASSRSSGGGYTGELFF; DNA: TGTGCCAGCAGTCGATCTAGCGGGGGGGGATACACCGGGGAGCTGTTTTTT
V: TRBV12-3/TRBV12-4; D: NA; J: TRBJ1-1; size: many; CDR3: CASSLTAMRGFF; DNA: TGTGCCAGCAGCCTTACCGCCATGAGGGGTTTCTTT
V: TRBV7-2; D: NA; J: TRBJ2-1; size: NA; CDR3: CASSYPWDEQFF; DNA: TGTGCCAGCAGCTATCCCTGGGATGAGCAGTTCTTC
V: TRBV4-1; D: TRBD1; J: TRBJ2-1; size: NA; CDR3: CASSHAGGYNEQFF; DNA: TGCGCCAGCAGCCACGCAGGGGGCTACAATGAGCAGTTCTTC
V: TRBV7-8; D: TRBD1; J: TRBJ2-1; size: NA; CDR3: CASSGVYGDRGIDEQFF; DNA: TGTGCCAGCAGCGGGGTCTATGGGGACAGGGGCATCGATGAGCAGTTCTTC
V: TRBV11-2; D: NA; J: TRBJ1-1; size: many; CDR3: CASSPTGFLTRLNTEAFF; DNA: TGTGCCAGCAGCCCAACAGGGTTCCTTACCAGGTTGAACACTGAAGCTTTCTTT
V: TRBV20-1; D: TRBD2; J: TRBJ2-3; size: many; CDR3: CSAATSGSPDTQYF; DNA: TGCAGTGCCGCCACTAGCGGGAGCCCAGATACGCAGTATTTT
V: TRBV5-1; D: NA; J: TRBJ1-1; size: few; CDR3: CASSWRQGGRTEAFF; DNA: TGCGCCAGCAGTTGGCGTCAGGGCGGTAGGACTGAAGCTTTCTTT
V: TRBV28; D: TRBD2; J: TRBJ2-7; size: few; CDR3: CASSSLRLALYEQYF; DNA: TGTGCCAGCAGTTCCCTCAGACTAGCGCTCTACGAGCAGTACTTC
V: TRBV5-1; D: NA; J: TRBJ1-6; size: NA; CDR3: CASSSGGRDSYNSPLHF; DNA: TGCGCCAGCAGCTCCGGGGGCAGGGATTCCTATAATTCACCCCTCCACTTT
V: TRBV6-1; D: TRBD2; J: TRBJ2-5; size: many; CDR3: CASSPVNAGGVGTQYF; DNA: TGTGCCAGCAGCCCCGTAAATGCGGGAGGAGTGGGGACCCAGTACTTC
V: TRBV6-5; D: NA; J: TRBJ1-1; size: many; CDR3: CASSYVGDTEAFF; DNA: TGTGCCAGCAGTTATGTGGGGGACACTGAAGCTTTCTTT
V: TRBV20-1; D: NA; J: TRBJ1-4; size: NA; CDR3: CSASRQAGEKLFF; DNA: TGCAGTGCTAGCCGACAGGCGGGGGAAAAACTGTTTTTT
V: TRBV7-8; D: NA; J: TRBJ1-4; size: NA; CDR3: CASKAGRSTNEKLFF; DNA: TGTGCCAGCAAGGCGGGGCGATCAACTAATGAAAAACTGTTTTTT
V: TRBV7-2; D: NA; J: TRBJ1-5; size: many; CDR3: CASSLTRDQPQHF; DNA: TGTGCCAGCAGCTTAACCAGGGATCAGCCCCAGCATTTT
V: TRBV29-1; D: TRBD1; J: TRBJ2-7; size: many; CDR3: CSGLTGLGEQYF; DNA: TGCAGCGGCCTGACAGGGTTGGGCGAGCAGTACTTC
V: TRBV18; D: NA; J: TRBJ1-1; size: NA; CDR3: CASSPIQGGDTEAFF; DNA: TGTGCCAGCTCACCCATACAGGGAGGGGACACTGAAGCTTTCTTT
V: TRBV6-1; D: NA; J: TRBJ2-4; size: many; CDR3: CASSEFAGISIQYF; DNA: TGTGCCAGCAGTGAATTTGCAGGGATCAGCATTCAGTACTTC
V: TRBV20-1; D: NA; J: TRBJ1-2; size: NA; CDR3: CSARGGLGYTF; DNA: TGCAGTGCTCGTGGTGGTTTGGGCTACACCTTC
V: TRBV20-1; D: TRBD2; J: TRBJ2-3; size: NA; CDR3: CSARDLLAGGGDTQYF; DNA: TGCAGTGCTAGAGATCTACTAGCGGGAGGAGGAGATACGCAGTATTTT
V: TRBV7-9; D: NA; J: TRBJ2-1; size: many; CDR3: CASSVRVLGDEQFF; DNA: TGTGCCAGCAGCGTCAGGGTGCTGGGGGATGAGCAGTTCTTC
V: TRBV3-1; D: TRBD2; J: TRBJ2-7; size: many; CDR3: CASSRTGTSDEQYF; DNA: TGTGCCAGCAGCCGAACCGGGACTAGCGACGAGCAGTACTTC